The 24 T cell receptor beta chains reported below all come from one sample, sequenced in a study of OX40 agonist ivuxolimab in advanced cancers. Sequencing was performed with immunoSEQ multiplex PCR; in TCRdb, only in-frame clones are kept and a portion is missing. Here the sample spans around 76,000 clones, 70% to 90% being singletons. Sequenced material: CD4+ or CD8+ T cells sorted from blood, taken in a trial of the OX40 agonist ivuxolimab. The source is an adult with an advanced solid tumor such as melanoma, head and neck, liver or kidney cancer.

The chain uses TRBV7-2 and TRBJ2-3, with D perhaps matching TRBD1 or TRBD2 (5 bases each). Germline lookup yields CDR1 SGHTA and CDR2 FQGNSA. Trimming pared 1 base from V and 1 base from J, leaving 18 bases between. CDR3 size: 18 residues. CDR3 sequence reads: CASSLVWGWAQGTDTQYF. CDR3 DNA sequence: TGTGCCAGCAGCTTAGTTTGGGGGTGGGCACAGGGCACAGATACGCAGTATTTT.

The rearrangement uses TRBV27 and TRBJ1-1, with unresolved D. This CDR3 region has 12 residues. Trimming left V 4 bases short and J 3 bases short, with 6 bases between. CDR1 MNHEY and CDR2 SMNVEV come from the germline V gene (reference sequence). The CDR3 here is CASSSRDTEAFF. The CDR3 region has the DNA TGTGCCAGCAGTTCGAGGGACACTGAAGCTTTCTTT.

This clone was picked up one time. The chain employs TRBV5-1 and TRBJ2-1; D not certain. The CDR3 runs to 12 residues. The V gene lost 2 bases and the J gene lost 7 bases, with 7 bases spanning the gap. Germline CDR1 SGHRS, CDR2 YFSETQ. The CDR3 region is CASSFPGNEQFF. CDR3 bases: TGCGCCAGCAGCTTCCCCGGGAATGAGCAGTTCTTC. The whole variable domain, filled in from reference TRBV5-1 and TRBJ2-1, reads KAGVTQTPRYLIKTRGQQVTLSCSPISGHRSVSWYQQTPGQGLQFLFEYFSETQRNKGNFPGRFSGRQFSNSRSEMNVSTLELGDSALYLCASSFPGNEQFFGPGTRLTVL.

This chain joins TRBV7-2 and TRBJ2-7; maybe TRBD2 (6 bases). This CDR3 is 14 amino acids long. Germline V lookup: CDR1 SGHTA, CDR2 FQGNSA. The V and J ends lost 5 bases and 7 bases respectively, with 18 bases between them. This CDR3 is CASSLRAGSREQYF. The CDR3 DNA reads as TGTGCCAGCAGCCTCCGGGCGGGGTCTCGGGAGCAGTACTTC.

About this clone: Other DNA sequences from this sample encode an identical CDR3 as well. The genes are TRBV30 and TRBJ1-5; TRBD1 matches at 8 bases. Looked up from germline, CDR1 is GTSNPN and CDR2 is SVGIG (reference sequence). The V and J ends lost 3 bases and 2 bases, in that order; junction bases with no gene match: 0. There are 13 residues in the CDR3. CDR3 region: CAWRDRGNQPQHF. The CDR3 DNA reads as TGTGCCTGGAGGGACAGGGGCAATCAGCCCCAGCATTTT.

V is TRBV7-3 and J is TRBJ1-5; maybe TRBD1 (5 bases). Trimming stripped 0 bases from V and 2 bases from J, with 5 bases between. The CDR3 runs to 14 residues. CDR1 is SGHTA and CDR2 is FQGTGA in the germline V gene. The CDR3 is CASSLTGGNQPQHF. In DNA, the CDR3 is TGTGCCAGCAGCTTAACAGGGGGCAATCAGCCCCAGCATTTT.

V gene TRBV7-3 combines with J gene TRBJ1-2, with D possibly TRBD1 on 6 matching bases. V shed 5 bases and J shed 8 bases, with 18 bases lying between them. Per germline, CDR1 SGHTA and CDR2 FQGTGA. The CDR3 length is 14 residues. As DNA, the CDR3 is TGTGCCAGCAGCACGCCGGGACACTTTTGGGGCTACACCTTC. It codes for CASSTPGHFWGYTF.

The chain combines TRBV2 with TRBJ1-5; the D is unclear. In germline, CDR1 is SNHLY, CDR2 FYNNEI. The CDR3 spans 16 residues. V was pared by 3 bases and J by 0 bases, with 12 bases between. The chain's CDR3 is CASSDQLLYSNQPQHF. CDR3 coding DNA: TGTGCCAGCAGTGATCAGCTTCTCTATAGCAATCAGCCCCAGCATTTT.

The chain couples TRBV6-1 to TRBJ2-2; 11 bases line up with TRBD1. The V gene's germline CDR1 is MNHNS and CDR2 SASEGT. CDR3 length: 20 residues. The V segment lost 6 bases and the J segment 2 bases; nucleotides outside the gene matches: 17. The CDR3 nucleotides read TGTGCCAGCAGGGAAACCTCGGACAGGGGGCAATTTTCAAACACCGGGGAGCTGTTTTTT. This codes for CASRETSDRGQFSNTGELFF.

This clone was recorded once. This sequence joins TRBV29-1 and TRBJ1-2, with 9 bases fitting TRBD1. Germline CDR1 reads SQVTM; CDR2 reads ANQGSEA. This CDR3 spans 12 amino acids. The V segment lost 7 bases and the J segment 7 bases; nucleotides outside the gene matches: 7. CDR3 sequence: CSAEGQGRGYTF. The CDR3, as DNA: TGCAGCGCCGAGGGACAGGGACGTGGCTACACCTTC.

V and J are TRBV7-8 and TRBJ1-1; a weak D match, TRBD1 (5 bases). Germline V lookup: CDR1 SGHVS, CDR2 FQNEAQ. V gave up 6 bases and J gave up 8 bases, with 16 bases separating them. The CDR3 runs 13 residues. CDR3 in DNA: TGTGCCAGCAGACAATCGGGGGAGGCCGAAGCTTTCTTT. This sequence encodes CASRQSGEAEAFF.

The CDR3 sequence: CASSLAGGDTEAFF. The CDR3 coding sequence is TGCGCCAGCAGCTTGGCCGGGGGGGACACTGAAGCTTTCTTT. The chain couples TRBV5-1 to TRBJ1-1, with D perhaps matching TRBD1 (5 bases). The V end was cut by 0 bases, the J end by 3 bases, with 9 bases between. This CDR3 has 14 amino acids. Germline V gene lookup returns CDR1 SGHRS and CDR2 YFSETQ.

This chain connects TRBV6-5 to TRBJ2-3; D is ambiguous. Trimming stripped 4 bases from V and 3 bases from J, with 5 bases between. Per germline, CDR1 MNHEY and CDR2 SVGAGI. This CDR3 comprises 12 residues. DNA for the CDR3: TGTGCCAGCAGTTTTGGGACAGATACGCAGTATTTT. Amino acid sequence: CASSFGTDTQYF.

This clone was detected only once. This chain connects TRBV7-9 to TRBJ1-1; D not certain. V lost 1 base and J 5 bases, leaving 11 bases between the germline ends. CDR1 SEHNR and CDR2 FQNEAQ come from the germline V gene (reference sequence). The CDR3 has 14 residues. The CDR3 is CASSLVQEGTEAFF. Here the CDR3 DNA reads TGTGCCAGCAGCTTAGTACAAGAAGGGACTGAAGCTTTCTTT.

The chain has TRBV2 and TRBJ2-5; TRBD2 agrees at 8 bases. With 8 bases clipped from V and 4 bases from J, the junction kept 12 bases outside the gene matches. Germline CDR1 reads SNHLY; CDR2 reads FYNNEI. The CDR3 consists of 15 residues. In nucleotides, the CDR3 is TGTGCCAGCGGGGGGACCGGGACTAGGGGAGAGACCCAGTACTTC. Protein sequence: CASGGTGTRGETQYF.

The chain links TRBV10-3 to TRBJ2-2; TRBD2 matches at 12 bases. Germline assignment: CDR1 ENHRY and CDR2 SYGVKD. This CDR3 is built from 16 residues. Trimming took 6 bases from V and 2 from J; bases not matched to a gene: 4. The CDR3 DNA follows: TGTGCCATCAGCAGACTAGCGGGGGAAAACACCGGGGAGCTGTTTTTT. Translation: CAISRLAGENTGELFF.

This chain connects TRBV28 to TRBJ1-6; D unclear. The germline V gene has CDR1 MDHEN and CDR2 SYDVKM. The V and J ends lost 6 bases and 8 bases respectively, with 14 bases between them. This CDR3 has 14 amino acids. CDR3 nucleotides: TGTGCCAGCAGACGTTTGTTGGGAGATTCACCCCTCCACTTT. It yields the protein CASRRLLGDSPLHF.

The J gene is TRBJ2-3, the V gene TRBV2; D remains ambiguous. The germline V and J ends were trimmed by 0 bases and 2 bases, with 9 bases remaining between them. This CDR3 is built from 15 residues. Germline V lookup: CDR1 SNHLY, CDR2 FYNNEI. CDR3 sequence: CASSEARVFTDTQYF. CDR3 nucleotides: TGTGCCAGCAGTGAAGCGAGAGTTTTCACAGATACGCAGTATTTT.

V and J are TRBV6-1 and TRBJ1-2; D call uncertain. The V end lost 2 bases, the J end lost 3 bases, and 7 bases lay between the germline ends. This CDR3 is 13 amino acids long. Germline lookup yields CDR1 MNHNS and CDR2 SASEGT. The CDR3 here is CASSENTDYGYTF. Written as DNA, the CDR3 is TGTGCCAGCAGTGAAAACACAGACTATGGCTACACCTTC.

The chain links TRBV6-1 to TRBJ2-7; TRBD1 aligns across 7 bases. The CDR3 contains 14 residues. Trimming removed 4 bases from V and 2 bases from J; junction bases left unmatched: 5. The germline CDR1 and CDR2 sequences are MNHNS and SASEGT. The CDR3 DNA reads TGTGCCAGCAGTGTAAACAGGGGCGCCTACGAGCAGTACTTC. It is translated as CASSVNRGAYEQYF.

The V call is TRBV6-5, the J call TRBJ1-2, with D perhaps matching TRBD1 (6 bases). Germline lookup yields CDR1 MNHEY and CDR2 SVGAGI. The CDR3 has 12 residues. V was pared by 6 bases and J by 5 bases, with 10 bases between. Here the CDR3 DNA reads TGTGCCAGCAGCCTTACAGGGTATGGCTACACCTTC. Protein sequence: CASSLTGYGYTF.

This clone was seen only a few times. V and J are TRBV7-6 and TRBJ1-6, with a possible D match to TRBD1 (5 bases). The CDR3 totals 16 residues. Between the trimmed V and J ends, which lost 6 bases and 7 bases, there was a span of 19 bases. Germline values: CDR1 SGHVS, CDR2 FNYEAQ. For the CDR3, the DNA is TGTGCCAGCAGGTCCCTGTTACCAGGGTCAAATTCACCCCTCCACTTT. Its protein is CASRSLLPGSNSPLHF. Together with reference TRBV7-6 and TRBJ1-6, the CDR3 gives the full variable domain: GAGVSQSPRYKVTKRGQDVALRCDPISGHVSLYWYRQALGQGPEFLTYFNYEAQQDKSGLPNDRFSAERPEGSISTLTIQRTEQRDSAMYRCASRSLLPGSNSPLHFGNGTRLTVT.

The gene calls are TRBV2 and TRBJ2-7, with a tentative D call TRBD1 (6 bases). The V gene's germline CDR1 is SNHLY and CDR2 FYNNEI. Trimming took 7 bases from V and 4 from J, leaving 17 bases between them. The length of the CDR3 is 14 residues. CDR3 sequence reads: CASKAGTNFYEQYF. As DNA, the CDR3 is TGTGCCAGCAAGGCAGGGACAAACTTTTACGAGCAGTACTTC.

This CDR3 reads CASSARDGAEAFF. CDR3 sequence (DNA): TGTGCCAGCAGCGCCCGGGACGGAGCTGAAGCTTTCTTT. The rearrangement links TRBV11-3 to TRBJ1-1; a weak D match, TRBD1 (5 bases). The CDR3 is 13 residues long. Trimming took 5 bases from V and 6 from J, leaving 13 bases between them. Germline V lookup: CDR1 SGHNT, CDR2 YENEEA. The full variable domain, rest sourced from reference TRBV11-3 and TRBJ1-1, is EAGVVQSPRYKIIEKKQPVAFWCNPISGHNTLYWYLQNLGQGPELLIRYENEEAVDDSQLPKDRFSAERLKGVDSTLKIQPAELGDSAVYLCASSARDGAEAFFGQGTRLTVV.